This entry lists 20 T cell receptor beta chains sequenced from one sample in a study of cytotoxic CD8 clonotypes in ibrutinib-treated CLL. TCRdb's table, derived via immunoSEQ multiplex PCR, lists solely in-frame clones and lacks some. Here the sample spans roughly 4,200 clones, approximately 80% being singletons. The sequencing here drew on PBMCs, taken before ibrutinib treatment. The receptors here all came from a human donor with chronic lymphocytic leukemia.

The gene calls are TRBV29-1 and TRBJ1-1; no clear D gene. The V end was cut by 7 bases, the J end by 3 bases, with 15 bases between. CDR1 and CDR2 from the germline V gene are SQVTM and ANQGSEA. CDR3 length: 13 residues. The CDR3 protein is CSGQFQFDTEAFF. The CDR3 DNA is TGCAGCGGCCAATTTCAGTTTGACACTGAAGCTTTCTTT.

Comment on this clone: Other DNA sequences within the sample encode an identical CDR3. The genes are TRBV2 and TRBJ1-5, with D maybe TRBD1 (6 bases). Germline V gene data show CDR1 as SNHLY and CDR2 as FYNNEI. The CDR3 length is 13 residues. Trimming removed 6 bases at V and 4 bases at J, with 10 bases between. CDR3 loop: CASSGTGNQPQHF. CDR3 sequence (DNA): TGTGCCAGCAGCGGAACAGGGAATCAGCCCCAGCATTTT.

The chain couples TRBV19 to TRBJ1-1; TRBD1 matches at 11 bases. V was pared by 4 bases and J by 5 bases, with 3 bases of the junction left unmatched. This CDR3 contains 14 residues. Germline CDR1 is LNHDA and CDR2 is SQIVND (reference sequence). CDR3 loop: CASSKRDRGTEAFF. The CDR3 nucleotides are TGTGCCAGTAGTAAACGGGACAGGGGGACTGAAGCTTTCTTT.

The rearrangement uses TRBV7-3 and TRBJ1-1, with D maybe TRBD1 (5 bases). This CDR3 is built from 17 residues. Germline CDR1 is SGHTA and CDR2 is FQGTGA. Trimming took off 5 bases at V and 4 bases at J, with 23 bases between the two ends. CDR3 sequence reads: CASSGGPDPSAFTEAFF. CDR3 DNA: TGTGCCAGCAGCGGGGGACCGGACCCGTCCGCATTCACTGAAGCTTTCTTT.

This chain uses TRBV9 with TRBJ2-5; D remains unclear. CDR3 length: 13 amino acids. Per germline, CDR1 SGDLS and CDR2 YYNGEE. V lost 1 base and J lost 5, with 9 bases in between. The CDR3 here is CASSVNPMETQYF. CDR3 in DNA: TGTGCCAGCAGCGTAAATCCAATGGAGACCCAGTACTTC.

This clone has a single count. The chain is built from TRBV9 and TRBJ2-4; D possibly corresponds to TRBD2 (6 bases). Between the trimmed V and J ends, which lost 4 bases and 0 bases, there was a span of 17 bases. The CDR3 sequence is 17 residues long. Germline V gene data show CDR1 as SGDLS and CDR2 as YYNGEE. The CDR3: CASSPQEGSLAKNIQYF. The CDR3 coding sequence is TGTGCCAGCAGCCCCCAGGAGGGGTCCCTAGCCAAAAACATTCAGTACTTC.

The chain has TRBV6-4 and TRBJ2-5; D is unresolved. The CDR3 is 11 residues long. V was pared by 4 bases and J by 4 bases, with 4 bases between. Germline V lookup: CDR1 MRHNA, CDR2 SNTAGT. The CDR3 nucleotides read TGTGCCAGCAGTGCGGCAGAGACCCAGTACTTC. Translation: CASSAAETQYF.

The chain combines TRBV20-1 with TRBJ2-1; no reliable D call. Germline values: CDR1 DFQATT, CDR2 SNEGSKA (reference sequence). The V end lost 6 bases, the J end lost 3 bases, and 6 bases lay between the germline ends. The CDR3 extends over 11 amino acids. The CDR3 here is CSAKVYNEQFF. In DNA, the CDR3 is TGCAGTGCGAAGGTCTACAATGAGCAGTTCTTC.

This sequence joins TRBV27 and TRBJ2-5; D may be TRBD1 (6 bases). The CDR3 runs 14 residues. V lost 2 bases to trimming and J lost 5 bases, with 12 bases between them. The germline CDR1 and CDR2 sequences are MNHEY and SMNVEV (reference sequence). DNA for the CDR3: TGTGCCAGCAGTTTAGGGGGCGTGTGGGAGACCCAGTACTTC. It is translated as CASSLGGVWETQYF.

This clone was seen a single time. Here the CDR3 reads CAIQGIEGYEQYF. CDR3 nucleotides: TGTGCTATACAAGGGATAGAGGGCTACGAGCAGTACTTC. The chain carries TRBV2 and TRBJ2-7; D is possibly TRBD2 (5 bases). Germline V lookup: CDR1 SNHLY, CDR2 FYNNEI. CDR3 length: 13 residues.

This clone was observed once. The V and J genes are TRBV28 and TRBJ1-5; D perhaps matches TRBD1 (6 bases). CDR3 length equals 12 residues. Germline-derived CDR1 and CDR2 are MDHEN and SYDVKM. V shed 8 bases and J shed 7 bases, with 12 bases lying between them. CDR3 sequence (DNA): TGTGCCAGCTGGGGGGCGGACCAGCCCCAGCATTTT. Translating gives CASWGADQPQHF.

V usage is TRBV13 and J usage is TRBJ2-3, with no clear D. CDR1 and CDR2 from the germline V gene are PRHDT and FYEKMQ (reference sequence). V gave up 0 bases and J gave up 6 bases, with 4 bases separating them. The CDR3 runs to 12 residues. The CDR3 coding sequence is TGTGCCAGCAGCTTAGGACGGGATACGCAGTATTTT. This translates into CASSLGRDTQYF.

This clone was counted only a few times. The CDR3 bases are TGTGCCAGCAGGCTTGGGGCGGGTGACACAGATACGCAGTATTTT. Protein product: CASRLGAGDTDTQYF. V usage is TRBV6-1 and J usage is TRBJ2-3; either TRBD1 or TRBD2 may fit D (5 bases each). The CDR3 extends over 15 amino acids. V was trimmed by 6 bases and J by 2 bases, leaving 15 bases between them. Germline CDR1 MNHNS, CDR2 SASEGT.

The rearrangement uses TRBV10-3 and TRBJ1-4, with TRBD1 matching over 7 bases. Germline CDR1 and CDR2: ENHRY and SYGVKD. V was clipped by 10 bases and J by 4 bases; unmatched bases: 6. The CDR3 consists of 13 residues. The chain's CDR3 is CATGDRVNEKLFF. In DNA form, the CDR3 reads TGTGCCACCGGTGACAGGGTTAATGAAAAACTGTTTTTT.

J is TRBJ1-2 and V is TRBV30; no clear D. Looked up from germline, CDR1 is GTSNPN and CDR2 is SVGIG (reference sequence). The V gene lost 8 bases and the J gene lost 7 bases, with 20 bases spanning the gap. This CDR3 is 13 amino acids long. The CDR3 loop is CAITAFRGRGYTF. Here the CDR3 DNA reads TGTGCCATCACGGCATTCCGAGGACGTGGCTACACCTTC.

J is TRBJ2-7 and V is TRBV5-1, with unresolved D. V lost 1 base and J 0 bases, leaving 8 bases between the germline ends. The CDR3 has 14 residues. Germline values: CDR1 SGHRS, CDR2 YFSETQ. The CDR3 region is CASSLTVSSYEQYF. The CDR3 DNA reads as TGCGCCAGCAGCTTGACGGTGAGCTCCTACGAGCAGTACTTC.

The chain couples TRBV11-3 to TRBJ2-1, with D unclear. Germline CDR1 and CDR2: SGHNT and YENEEA. V gave up 5 bases and J gave up 0 bases, with 8 bases separating them. The CDR3 length is 14 residues. In DNA form, the CDR3 reads TGTGCCAGCAGCCCGAGGAGCTCCTACAATGAGCAGTTCTTC. This codes for CASSPRSSYNEQFF.

The chain couples TRBV5-1 to TRBJ2-7; weak D call: TRBD2 (5 bases). The V end was cut by 0 bases, the J end by 6 bases, with 7 bases between. Germline V gene data show CDR1 as SGHRS and CDR2 as YFSETQ. This CDR3 comprises 12 residues. CDR3 DNA sequence: TGCGCCAGCAGCTTGGAAGGAGGCGAGCAGTACTTC. This encodes CASSLEGGEQYF.

The rearrangement joins TRBV9 to TRBJ2-1; 10 bases align to TRBD2. The germline CDR1 and CDR2 sequences are SGDLS and YYNGEE. The CDR3 has 14 residues. V shed 2 bases and J 7 bases; nucleotides not matched to a gene: 3. The CDR3 nucleotides read TGTGCCAGCAGCGTCGGGACTAGCGTAAATGAGCAGTTCTTC. Its protein is CASSVGTSVNEQFF.

There are a few counts of this clone. V is TRBV5-1 and J is TRBJ2-3, with D hard to call. CDR1 is SGHRS and CDR2 is YFSETQ in the germline V gene. The ends were cut back, 0 bases at V and 1 base at J, with 9 bases in the middle. The CDR3 covers 15 residues. The CDR3 DNA reads TGCGCCAGCAGCTTGGGAGCAGAGGGCACAGATACGCAGTATTTT. It codes for CASSLGAEGTDTQYF. The entire variable domain, with the rest obtained from reference TRBV5-1 and TRBJ2-3, is as follows: KAGVTQTPRYLIKTRGQQVTLSCSPISGHRSVSWYQQTPGQGLQFLFEYFSETQRNKGNFPGRFSGRQFSNSRSEMNVSTLELGDSALYLCASSLGAEGTDTQYFGPGTRLTVL.